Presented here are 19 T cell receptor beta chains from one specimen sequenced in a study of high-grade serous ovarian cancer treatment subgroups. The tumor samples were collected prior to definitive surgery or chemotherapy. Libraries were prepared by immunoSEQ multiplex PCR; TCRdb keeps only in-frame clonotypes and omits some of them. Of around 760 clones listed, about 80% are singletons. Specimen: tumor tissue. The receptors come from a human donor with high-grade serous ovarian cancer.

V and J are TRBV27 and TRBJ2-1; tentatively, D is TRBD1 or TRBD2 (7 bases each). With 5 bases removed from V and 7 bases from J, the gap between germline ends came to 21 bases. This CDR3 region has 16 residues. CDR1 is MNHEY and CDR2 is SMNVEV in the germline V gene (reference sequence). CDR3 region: CASSLKGGRGRNEQFF. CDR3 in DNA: TGTGCCAGCAGTCTAAAGGGGGGGAGGGGGCGGAATGAGCAGTTCTTC.

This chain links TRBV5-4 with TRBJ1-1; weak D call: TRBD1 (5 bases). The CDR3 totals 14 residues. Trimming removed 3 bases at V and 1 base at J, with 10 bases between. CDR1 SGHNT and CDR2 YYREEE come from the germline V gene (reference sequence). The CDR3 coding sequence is TGTGCCAGCAGCTACTATACAGGGAACACTGAAGCTTTCTTT. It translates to CASSYYTGNTEAFF.

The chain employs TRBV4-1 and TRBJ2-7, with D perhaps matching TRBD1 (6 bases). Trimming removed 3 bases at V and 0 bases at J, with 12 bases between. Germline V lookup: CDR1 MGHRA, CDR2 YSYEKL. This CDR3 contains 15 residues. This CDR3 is CASSQGHQSSYEQYF. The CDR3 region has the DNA TGCGCCAGCAGCCAGGGACACCAGAGCTCCTACGAGCAGTACTTC.

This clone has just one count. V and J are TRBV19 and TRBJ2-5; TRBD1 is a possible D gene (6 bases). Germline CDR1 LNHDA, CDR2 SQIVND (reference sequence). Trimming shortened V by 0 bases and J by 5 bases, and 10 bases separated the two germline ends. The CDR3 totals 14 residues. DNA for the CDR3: TGTGCCAGTAGTATAGATCAGGGGCGGGAGACCCAGTACTTC. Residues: CASSIDQGRETQYF.

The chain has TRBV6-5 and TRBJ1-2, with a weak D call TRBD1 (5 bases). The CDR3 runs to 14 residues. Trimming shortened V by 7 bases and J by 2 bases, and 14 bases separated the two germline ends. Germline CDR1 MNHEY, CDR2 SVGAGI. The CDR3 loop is CASISTGPNYGYTF. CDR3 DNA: TGTGCCAGCATTTCCACAGGTCCGAACTATGGCTACACCTTC.

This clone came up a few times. The CDR3 DNA is TGTGCCAGCAGCTTCAGGACAGCCCCCTACGAGCAGTACTTC. This codes for CASSFRTAPYEQYF. The chain recombines TRBV5-6 with TRBJ2-7, with D perhaps TRBD1 (6 bases). The CDR3 extends over 14 amino acids. The V end lost 2 bases, the J end lost 2 bases, and 11 bases lay between the germline ends. Per germline, CDR1 SGHDT and CDR2 YYEEEE.

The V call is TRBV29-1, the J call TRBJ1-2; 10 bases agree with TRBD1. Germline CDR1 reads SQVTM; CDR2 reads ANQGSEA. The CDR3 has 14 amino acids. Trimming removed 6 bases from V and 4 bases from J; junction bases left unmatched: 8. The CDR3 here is CSVGTGDALYGYTF. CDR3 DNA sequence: TGCAGCGTGGGGACAGGGGATGCCCTCTATGGCTACACCTTC.

CDR3 sequence reads: CASSLGLAEGDTQYF. The CDR3, as DNA: TGTGCCAGCAGCTTGGGACTAGCGGAAGGAGATACGCAGTATTTT. The chain couples TRBV11-2 to TRBJ2-3, with 11 positions matching TRBD2. Germline assignment: CDR1 SGHAT and CDR2 FQNNGV. After removal of 3 bases from V and 5 bases from J, the junction contained 4 bases not matched to a gene. The CDR3 loop spans 15 amino acids.

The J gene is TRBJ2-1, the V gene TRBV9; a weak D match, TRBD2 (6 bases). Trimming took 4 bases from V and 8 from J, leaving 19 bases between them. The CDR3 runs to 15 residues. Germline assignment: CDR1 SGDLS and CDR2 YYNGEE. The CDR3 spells CASSPRDFGYDEQFF. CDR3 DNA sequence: TGTGCCAGCAGCCCCCGGGACTTCGGTTACGATGAGCAGTTCTTC.

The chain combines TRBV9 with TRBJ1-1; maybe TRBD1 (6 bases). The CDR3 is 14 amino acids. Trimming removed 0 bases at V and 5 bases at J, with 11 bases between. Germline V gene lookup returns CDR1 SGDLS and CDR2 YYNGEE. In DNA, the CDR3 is TGTGCCAGCAGCGTAGCCGAGGGGGTGACTGAAGCTTTCTTT. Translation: CASSVAEGVTEAFF.

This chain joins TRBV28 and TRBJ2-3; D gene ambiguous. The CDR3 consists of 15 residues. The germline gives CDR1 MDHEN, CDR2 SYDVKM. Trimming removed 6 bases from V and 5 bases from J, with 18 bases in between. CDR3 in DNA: TGTGCCAGCAGCCTCGGACCCACTTGGGAAGATACGCAGTATTTT. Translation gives CASSLGPTWEDTQYF.

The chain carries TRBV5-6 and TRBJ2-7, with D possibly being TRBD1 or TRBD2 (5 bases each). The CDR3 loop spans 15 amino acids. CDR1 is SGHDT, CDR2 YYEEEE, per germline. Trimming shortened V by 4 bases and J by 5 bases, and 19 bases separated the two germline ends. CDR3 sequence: CASSLRGQGSNEQYF. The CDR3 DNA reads TGTGCCAGCAGCCTCCGGGGTCAGGGATCCAACGAGCAGTACTTC.

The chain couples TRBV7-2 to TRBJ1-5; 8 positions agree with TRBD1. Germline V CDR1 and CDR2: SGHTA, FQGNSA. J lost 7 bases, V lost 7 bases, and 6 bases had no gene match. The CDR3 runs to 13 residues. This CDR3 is CASTQDRAQPQHF. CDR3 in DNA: TGTGCCAGCACCCAGGACAGGGCGCAGCCCCAGCATTTT.

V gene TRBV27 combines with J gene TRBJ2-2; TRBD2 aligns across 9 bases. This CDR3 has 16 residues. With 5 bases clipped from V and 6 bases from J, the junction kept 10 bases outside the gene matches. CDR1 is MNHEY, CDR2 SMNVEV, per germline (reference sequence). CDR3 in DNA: TGTGCCAGCAGTCCCGGGACTAGCCTTGGGGCCGGGGAGCTGTTTTTT. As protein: CASSPGTSLGAGELFF.

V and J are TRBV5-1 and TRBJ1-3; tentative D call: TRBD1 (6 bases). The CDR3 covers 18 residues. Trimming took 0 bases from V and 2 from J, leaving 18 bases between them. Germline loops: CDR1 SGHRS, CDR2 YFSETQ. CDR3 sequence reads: CASSLADSFLRPGNTIYF. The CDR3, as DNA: TGCGCCAGCAGCTTGGCGGACAGTTTTTTGCGTCCTGGAAACACCATATATTTT.

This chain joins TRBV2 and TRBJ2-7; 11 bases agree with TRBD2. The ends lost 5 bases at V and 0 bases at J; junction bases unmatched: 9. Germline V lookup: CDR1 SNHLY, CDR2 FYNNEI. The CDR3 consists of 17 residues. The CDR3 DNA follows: TGTGCCAGCAGTTTTGGGGGACTAGCGGTCACCTCCTACGAGCAGTACTTC. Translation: CASSFGGLAVTSYEQYF.

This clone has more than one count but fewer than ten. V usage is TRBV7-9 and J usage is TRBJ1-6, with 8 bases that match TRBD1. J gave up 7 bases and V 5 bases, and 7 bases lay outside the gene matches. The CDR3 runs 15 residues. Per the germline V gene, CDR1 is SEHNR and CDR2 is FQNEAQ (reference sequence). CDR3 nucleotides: TGTGCCAGCAGCCCCGGGTGGACAGGGAATTCACCCCTCCACTTT. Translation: CASSPGWTGNSPLHF.

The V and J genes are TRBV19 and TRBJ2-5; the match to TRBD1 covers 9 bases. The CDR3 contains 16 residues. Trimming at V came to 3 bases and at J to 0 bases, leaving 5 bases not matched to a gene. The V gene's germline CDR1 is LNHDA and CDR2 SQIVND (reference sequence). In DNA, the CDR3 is TGTGCCAGTAGTATTTTCGGACAGGGGAACCAAGAGACCCAGTACTTC. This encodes CASSIFGQGNQETQYF.

This CDR3 is CASSLGPGDWTGELFF. The CDR3 bases are TGTGCCAGCAGCTTAGGTCCGGGGGACTGGACCGGGGAGCTGTTTTTT. The J gene is TRBJ2-2, the V gene TRBV5-4, with TRBD2 as a possible D gene (6 bases). V was shortened by 2 bases and J by 5 bases, with 16 bases between the two germline ends. The length of the CDR3 is 16 residues. Germline V gene lookup returns CDR1 SGHNT and CDR2 YYREEE (reference sequence).